These T cell receptor beta chains were read from a single sample in a study of T cell changes during pregnancy in multiple sclerosis. Method: immunoSEQ multiplex PCR; TCRdb's copy keeps in-frame clones and lacks some. This repertoire shows about 46,000 clones, around 93% found once; its top ten account for 3.5% to 5%. The sequencing used CD8+ T cells from peripheral blood mononuclear cells, collected in the first trimester of pregnancy. Receptors originate from a female donor with multiple sclerosis, enrolled in a pregnancy study. Both conserved end residues are part of each CDR3. Fields, in order: V gene, D gene, clone size, J gene, CDR3 protein, CDR3 DNA. A D gene is named only where the DNA matches it firmly. The size field is filled for only some rows; it gives once, few, many or a size class.

TRBV5-1	TRBD2	once	TRBJ2-1	CASSLTSGHNEQFF	TGCGCCAGCAGTTTGACTAGCGGGCACAATGAGCAGTTCTTC
TRBV2	.	once	TRBJ1-1	CAISRDTEAFF	TGTGCCATCTCGAGGGACACTGAAGCTTTCTTT
TRBV5-4	TRBD1	.	TRBJ2-7	CASSLDAGGYDEQYF	TGTGCCAGCAGCTTGGATGCAGGGGGCTATGACGAGCAGTACTTC
TRBV27	TRBD2	.	TRBJ2-1	CASRGGVYNEQFF	TGTGCCAGCAGGGGGGGGGTCTACAATGAGCAGTTCTTC
TRBV28	.	.	TRBJ2-1	CASSLTGTPYNEQFF	TGTGCCAGCAGTTTGACTGGTACTCCCTACAATGAGCAGTTCTTC
TRBV14	.	.	TRBJ2-5	CASSQGVVGEWYF	TGTGCCAGCAGCCAAGGAGTGGTGGGAGAATGGTACTTC
TRBV5-1	TRBD1	.	TRBJ2-7	CASSLPGQLYEQYF	TGCGCCAGCAGCCTACCGGGACAGCTCTACGAGCAGTACTTC
TRBV7-9	.	.	TRBJ2-5	CASSAPWQQETQYF	TGTGCCAGCAGCGCCCCGTGGCAGCAAGAGACCCAGTACTTC
TRBV7-9	TRBD2	.	TRBJ2-3	CASSLAAGVSPSTDTQYF	TGTGCCAGCAGCTTAGCGGCGGGAGTTTCCCCTAGCACAGATACGCAGTATTTT
TRBV7-3	.	once	TRBJ1-1	CASSPTGGDTEAFF	TGTGCCAGCAGCCCAACGGGGGGTGACACTGAAGCTTTCTTT
TRBV2	.	.	TRBJ2-7	CASGTGSSYEQYF	TGTGCCAGCGGTACAGGGAGCTCCTACGAGCAGTACTTC
TRBV5-1	.	.	TRBJ2-7	CASSLDRDYEQYF	TGCGCCAGCAGCTTGGACAGGGACTACGAGCAGTACTTC
TRBV4-3	.	.	TRBJ1-5	CASSQDASGNQPQHF	TGCGCCAGCAGCCAAGATGCGTCAGGGAATCAGCCCCAGCATTTT
TRBV29-1	TRBD1	.	TRBJ1-1	CSAVDRGNTEAFF	TGCAGCGCCGTGGACAGGGGGAACACTGAAGCTTTCTTT
TRBV19	TRBD2	.	TRBJ2-7	CASSYGLAGGYEQYF	TGTGCCAGTAGTTACGGACTAGCGGGAGGTTACGAGCAGTACTTC
TRBV5-1	TRBD2	.	TRBJ2-3	CASSGFTSGPDTDTQYF	TGCGCCAGCAGCGGCTTCACTAGCGGGCCTGACACAGATACGCAGTATTTT
TRBV4-3	TRBD1	.	TRBJ2-5	CASSQDGSGGTGGGETQYF	TGCGCCAGCAGCCAAGATGGGTCCGGCGGGACAGGGGGCGGGGAGACCCAGTACTTC
TRBV9	TRBD1	.	TRBJ2-1	CASSVAYRGREQFF	TGTGCCAGCAGCGTAGCCTACAGGGGCCGGGAGCAGTTCTTC
TRBV30	TRBD1	.	TRBJ1-1	CAFKLPGGGEAFF	TGTGCCTTTAAACTACCAGGGGGTGGTGAAGCTTTCTTT
TRBV19	TRBD2	.	TRBJ2-2	CASSPTSGRANSPAGELFF	TGTGCCAGTAGTCCGACTAGCGGGAGGGCCAATAGTCCCGCCGGGGAGCTGTTTTTT
TRBV10-2	.	.	TRBJ2-5	CASSDAGQLLLTQYF	TGCGCCAGCAGTGACGCGGGACAGCTTCTCCTGACCCAGTACTTC
TRBV9	TRBD1	.	TRBJ2-1	CASSRGGTASEQFF	TGTGCCAGCAGTCGAGGTGGGACAGCCAGCGAGCAGTTCTTC
TRBV28	TRBD2	.	TRBJ2-2	CASSFDREVAGELFF	TGTGCCAGCAGTTTCGATCGGGAGGTGGCCGGGGAGCTGTTTTTT
TRBV27	TRBD1	.	TRBJ1-2	CASSLSTGVSYGYTF	TGTGCCAGCAGTTTATCGACAGGGGTCTCGTATGGCTACACCTTC
TRBV27	.	.	TRBJ2-1	CASSRGADYNEQFF	TGTGCCAGCAGCCGAGGAGCCGACTACAATGAGCAGTTCTTC
TRBV5-5	.	.	TRBJ2-7	CASSSRQVSSYEQYF	TGTGCCAGCAGCTCTAGACAGGTCAGCTCCTACGAGCAGTACTTC
TRBV7-3	TRBD2	.	TRBJ2-7	CASSFGVGGSYEQYF	TGTGCCAGCAGCTTTGGTGTGGGAGGGTCCTACGAGCAGTACTTC
TRBV6-5	TRBD1	.	TRBJ1-2	CASRYRGTGGIDYTF	TGTGCCAGCAGGTATAGGGGGACAGGAGGAATTGACTACACCTTC
TRBV7-6	TRBD1	.	TRBJ2-7	CASSPETGTGGYEQYF	TGTGCCAGCAGCCCTGAGACCGGGACAGGGGGCTACGAGCAGTACTTC
TRBV29-1	TRBD1	.	TRBJ2-7	CSTRTGGSYEQYF	TGCAGCACCCGGACAGGGGGCTCCTACGAGCAGTACTTC
TRBV6-1	.	.	TRBJ2-3	CASRPGVTDTQYF	TGTGCCAGCCGCCCAGGGGTCACAGATACGCAGTATTTT
TRBV27	TRBD2	.	TRBJ2-2	CASSLRLAGYWTGELFF	TGTGCCAGCAGTTTACGGCTAGCGGGATATTGGACCGGGGAGCTGTTTTTT
TRBV19	.	.	TRBJ2-7	CASSFRLAAYEQYF	TGTGCCAGTAGTTTTCGGCTAGCAGCCTACGAGCAGTACTTC
TRBV7-9	TRBD1	.	TRBJ2-2	CASSPRQGTGELFF	TGTGCCAGCAGCCCGCGACAGGGCACCGGGGAGCTGTTTTTT
TRBV5-4	TRBD1	.	TRBJ2-2	CASSLGQGAAGELFF	TGTGCCAGCAGCTTGGGACAGGGAGCCGCCGGGGAGCTGTTTTTT
TRBV7-3	TRBD1	.	TRBJ2-1	CASSPGTGNYNEQFF	TGTGCCAGCAGCCCTGGGACAGGCAACTACAATGAGCAGTTCTTC
TRBV30	TRBD2	.	TRBJ2-1	CAWTSGSYEQFF	TGTGCCTGGACTAGCGGGAGTTATGAGCAGTTCTTC
TRBV27	TRBD1	.	TRBJ2-7	CASRMTGGSYEQYF	TGTGCCAGCAGGATGACAGGGGGCTCCTACGAGCAGTACTTC
TRBV7-6	.	.	TRBJ1-4	CASSSIGEKLFF	TGTGCCAGCAGCTCCATCGGGGAAAAACTGTTTTTT
TRBV4-3	.	.	TRBJ2-7	CASSRIGGEQYF	TGCGCCAGCAGCCGCATAGGGGGCGAGCAGTACTTC
TRBV2	.	.	TRBJ1-6	CASSPLALGYNSPLHF	TGTGCCAGCAGTCCCTTGGCCCTCGGGTATAATTCACCCCTCCACTTT
TRBV2	.	.	TRBJ2-7	CASVEPGSYEQYF	TGTGCCAGCGTTGAACCAGGCTCCTACGAGCAGTACTTC
TRBV19	.	.	TRBJ1-1	CASSLQGGNTEAFF	TGTGCCAGTAGTCTCCAGGGAGGTAACACTGAAGCTTTCTTT
TRBV9	.	.	TRBJ2-3	CASSATPDTSSTDTQYF	TGTGCCAGCAGCGCAACCCCCGACACCTCTAGCACAGATACGCAGTATTTT
TRBV6-6	.	many	TRBJ2-1	CASSFPREQFF	TGTGCCAGCAGTTTCCCCAGAGAGCAGTTCTTC
TRBV7-2	.	.	TRBJ2-6	CASSSPGRTNGANVLTF	TGTGCCAGCAGCTCCCCGGGGAGAACTAATGGGGCCAACGTCCTGACTTTC
TRBV4-1	TRBD2	.	TRBJ2-2	CASSLLAGTGELFF	TGCGCCAGCAGCCTGCTAGCGGGCACCGGGGAGCTGTTTTTT
TRBV7-2	.	.	TRBJ2-2	CASSPQGSGELFF	TGTGCCAGCAGCCCCCAGGGGTCCGGGGAGCTGTTTTTT
TRBV28	.	.	TRBJ2-3	CASSFRSLADTQYF	TGTGCCAGCAGTTTCCGCTCTCTAGCGGATACGCAGTATTTT
TRBV6-6	TRBD2	.	TRBJ2-7	CASSYGGDRYEQYF	TGTGCCAGCAGTTATGGGGGGGATCGATACGAGCAGTACTTC
TRBV5-4	.	.	TRBJ1-4	CASRPDTTNEKLFF	TGTGCCAGCAGACCGGACACAACTAATGAAAAACTGTTTTTT
TRBV2	.	.	TRBJ1-4	CASSEPREEATNEKLFF	TGTGCCAGCAGTGAACCCCGGGAGGAGGCAACTAATGAAAAACTGTTTTTT
TRBV6-6	.	.	TRBJ1-4	CASLSSSGEEKLFF	TGTGCCAGCCTATCGAGCAGCGGGGAAGAAAAACTGTTTTTT
TRBV27	TRBD1	.	TRBJ2-7	CASSFHWTGGMSYEQYF	TGTGCCAGCAGTTTTCACTGGACAGGGGGAATGTCCTACGAGCAGTACTTC
TRBV4-3	.	.	TRBJ2-4	CASSQGGLGGYIQYF	TGCGCCAGCAGCCAAGGGGGCCTAGGAGGGTACATTCAGTACTTC
TRBV27	.	.	TRBJ1-1	CASRLSLNTEAFF	TGTGCCAGCAGACTATCTTTGAACACTGAAGCTTTCTTT
TRBV7-9	TRBD1	.	TRBJ2-1	CASSLGTGVGEQFF	TGTGCCAGCAGCTTAGGGACAGGGGTAGGTGAGCAGTTCTTC
TRBV5-5	TRBD1	.	TRBJ1-1	CASSSTGGGTEAFF	TGTGCCAGCAGCTCAACAGGGGGAGGGACTGAAGCTTTCTTT
TRBV7-1	TRBD2	.	TRBJ2-5	CASSSPSLHVTSGGASLLEETQYF	TGTGCCAGCAGCTCACCTTCCCTTCATGTGACTAGCGGGGGGGCCAGCCTATTGGAGGAGACCCAGTACTTC
TRBV7-6	.	.	TRBJ2-3	CASSLGSRETTDTQYF	TGTGCCAGCAGCTTAGGGAGTCGGGAAACCACAGATACGCAGTATTTT